These 19 T cell receptor beta chains were all obtained from the same sample, sequenced in a study of T cells expressing NK-cell markers. From its re-call of the 5' RACE reads, TCRdb lists each CDR3 protein once, without DNA. The listing records 400,000 to 450,000 distinct CDR3 sequences. The sample was blood T cells: a sorted CD56 or NKG2C T cell subset, CD4+ or CD8+ T cells, or bulk PBMC T cells (not recorded which). Receptor source: a woman between 18 and 70 years old in good health.

This chain joins TRBV7-3 and TRBJ2-3; TCRdb returns TRBD2, unconfirmable since there is no DNA. The CDR3 spans 14 residues. Germline V gene data show CDR1 as SGHTA and CDR2 as FQGTGA. The CDR3 loop reads CASSSGTHTDTQYF.

The genes are TRBV6-2 or TRBV6-3 and TRBJ2-2; lacking DNA, the TRBD1 call made by TCRdb goes unchecked. The CDR3 has 18 residues. Germline-derived CDR1 and CDR2 are MNHEY and SVGEGT. The CDR3 is CASTLAWDRGPNTGELFF.

The chain combines TRBV7-8 with TRBJ2-5; the TCRdb call, TRBD1, lacks DNA for checking. Germline V gene lookup returns CDR1 SGHVS and CDR2 FQNEAQ. CDR3 length equals 14 residues. CDR3 region: CASSYRGTQETQYF.

The chain couples TRBV6-1 to TRBJ2-1; TCRdb's D call of TRBD2 is untestable without DNA. CDR1 is MNHNS, CDR2 SASEGT, per germline. This CDR3 is 16 amino acids long. The CDR3 loop reads CASRPKRGGTYNEQFF.

The chain recombines TRBV19 with TRBJ2-1; TCRdb returns TRBD2, unconfirmable since there is no DNA. CDR1 and CDR2 (germline): LNHDA, SQIVND (reference sequence). There are 15 residues in the CDR3. CDR3 region: CASRVGSSGRHEQFF.

This chain uses TRBV20-1 with TRBJ2-7. Germline-derived CDR1 and CDR2 are DFQATT and SNEGSKA (reference sequence). The CDR3 extends over 12 amino acids. This CDR3 is CSARAADYEQYF.

CDR3 in amino acids: CASSVQMSGNEQFF. The J gene is TRBJ2-1, the V gene TRBV9. Germline assignment: CDR1 SGDLS and CDR2 YYNGEE. This CDR3 is built from 14 residues. The variable domain in full, with the rest retrieved from reference TRBV9 and TRBJ2-1, is DSGVTQTPKHLITATGQRVTLRCSPRSGDLSVYWYQQSLDQGLQFLIQYYNGEERAKGNILERFSAQQFPDLHSELNLSSLELGDSALYFCASSVQMSGNEQFFGPGTRLTVL.

The chain has TRBV3-1 and TRBJ1-6; lacking DNA, the TRBD1 call made by TCRdb goes unchecked. The CDR3 is made up of 16 amino acids. Per germline, CDR1 LGHDT and CDR2 YNNKEL (reference sequence). The CDR3 sequence is CASSRGQPSYNSPLHF.

This sequence joins TRBV9 and TRBJ2-7; TCRdb gives TRBD2 as the D gene, but with no DNA this cannot be confirmed. Germline lookup yields CDR1 SGDLS and CDR2 YYNGEE. The CDR3 has 15 residues. The CDR3 here is CASSVEPARSYEQYF.

The chain recombines TRBV5-6 with TRBJ2-6; TCRdb names TRBD1, which stays unverified in the absence of DNA. Germline V lookup: CDR1 SGHDT, CDR2 YYEEEE. CDR3 length equals 18 residues. The CDR3 protein is CASSLYSGGLGGANVLTF.

This chain links TRBV19 with TRBJ1-5; there is no DNA to check the TCRdb D call of TRBD1. This CDR3 spans 16 amino acids. Germline lookup yields CDR1 LNHDA and CDR2 SQIVND (reference sequence). The chain's CDR3 is CASSNPGQGDNQPQHF.

The chain is built from TRBV11-2 and TRBJ2-5. Per the germline V gene, CDR1 is SGHAT and CDR2 is FQNNGV. This CDR3 has 13 residues. The CDR3 sequence is CASSPIIGETQYF.

The chain couples TRBV20-1 to TRBJ2-3. Per the germline V gene, CDR1 is DFQATT and CDR2 is SNEGSKA (reference sequence). CDR3 length: 15 amino acids. The CDR3: CSARNPSGRTDTQYF.

This chain connects TRBV30 to TRBJ2-4. The CDR3 has 14 amino acids. From germline, CDR1 is GTSNPN and CDR2 SVGIG (reference sequence). This CDR3 reads CAWSPMGTQNIQYF.

This CDR3 reads CASSQVGGAGRIYEQYF. The chain links TRBV4-1 to TRBJ2-7; TCRdb returns TRBD2, unconfirmable since there is no DNA. This CDR3 contains 17 residues. The V gene's germline CDR1 is MGHRA and CDR2 YSYEKL.

The rearrangement uses TRBV6-5 and TRBJ2-2; TCRdb picks TRBD2, but there is no DNA to check that call. This CDR3 contains 17 residues. The V gene's germline CDR1 is MNHEY and CDR2 SVGAGI. CDR3 residues: CASSYSISGANTGELFF.

The rearrangement uses TRBV29-1 and TRBJ1-5; TCRdb designates TRBD1, a call that cannot be tested without DNA. Germline V lookup: CDR1 SQVTM, CDR2 ANQGSEA. The CDR3 has 15 amino acids. The CDR3 spells CSVAFGTGVHQPQHF.

The chain has TRBV6-1 and TRBJ2-3; absent DNA, TCRdb's TRBD2 call cannot be checked. The CDR3 extends over 20 amino acids. CDR1 is MNHNS, CDR2 SASEGT, per germline. CDR3 protein: CASSDRLGFGVMEASDTQYF.

The chain joins TRBV18 to TRBJ2-1; TCRdb designates TRBD1, a call that cannot be tested without DNA. The CDR3 extends over 13 amino acids. CDR1 is KGHSH and CDR2 is LQKENI in the germline V gene. The CDR3 protein is CASSPPRGHEQFF.